These T cell receptor beta chains were read from a single sample in a study of CD8+ T cells in alopecia areata. Clones were read by immunoSEQ multiplex PCR, and TCRdb kept only the in-frame ones, dropping some. The sample holds over 100,000 clones, approximately 53% seen once. Sequenced material: CD4+ T cells sorted from blood, taken at week 4, from a patient treated with tofacitinib. Receptor source: a human donor with alopecia areata. The CDR3 runs from the conserved cysteine through the conserved F or W. A D gene is named only where the DNA matches it firmly. For some rows the clone size is stated as once, few or many, or as a class when expanded; others skip it.

.,.,TRBJ1-1,TRBV2,CASSGGRLAEAFF,TGTGCCAGCAGTGGGGGAAGGCTGGCTGAAGCTTTCTTT
.,.,TRBJ1-6,TRBV6-1,CASSVQGSNSPLHF,TGTGCCAGCAGTGTACAGGGTAGCAATTCACCCCTCCACTTT
TRBD2,.,TRBJ2-1,TRBV30,CAWRPLAAGGSYNEQFF,TGTGCCTGGAGACCCCTAGCAGCGGGGGGGTCCTACAATGAGCAGTTCTTC
.,few,TRBJ2-5,TRBV4-1,CASREWPGRGLQETQYF,TGCGCCAGCAGGGAATGGCCAGGGAGAGGACTCCAAGAGACCCAGTACTTC
.,.,TRBJ2-7,TRBV30,CAWVRAFKEQYF,TGTGCCTGGGTTCGGGCCTTTAAAGAGCAGTACTTC
TRBD1,.,TRBJ1-2,TRBV25-1,CASSAVGTAYGYTF,TGTGCCAGCAGTGCCGTTGGGACAGCCTATGGCTACACCTTC
TRBD1,.,TRBJ1-1,TRBV29-1,CSLTTGPDTEAFF,TGCAGCCTAACGACAGGGCCGGACACTGAAGCTTTCTTT
.,.,TRBJ1-2,TRBV29-1,CSVEHVRAVGYTF,TGCAGCGTTGAACATGTCCGGGCCGTAGGCTACACCTTC
TRBD1,.,TRBJ1-2,TRBV5-1,CASSGGQGSTFSHYGYTF,TGCGCCAGCAGCGGCGGACAGGGCAGTACCTTTTCCCATTATGGCTACACCTTC
.,few,TRBJ2-5,TRBV7-8,CASSSLGQYQETQYF,TGTGCCAGCAGCTCGCTTGGGCAGTACCAAGAGACCCAGTACTTC
.,few,TRBJ1-1,TRBV15,CAIRGNTEAFF,TGTGCCATCCGAGGGAACACTGAAGCTTTCTTT
.,medium-sized,TRBJ1-3,TRBV6-6,CATRTGRPRAGNTIYF,TGTGCCACCCGAACCGGACGGCCAAGGGCGGGAAACACCATATATTTT
.,few,TRBJ2-1,TRBV5-1,CASRVSGRIDEQFF,TGCGCCAGCAGAGTCTCAGGACGGATAGATGAGCAGTTCTTC
.,.,TRBJ2-7,TRBV2,CASNLLAGEQYF,TGTGCCAGCAATCTCCTTGCGGGGGAGCAGTACTTC
TRBD1,.,TRBJ2-5,TRBV29-1,CSVADRGRWETQYF,TGCAGCGTAGCCGACAGGGGGCGCTGGGAGACCCAGTACTTC
TRBD2,.,TRBJ2-1,TRBV30,CAWSKTSGYNEQFF,TGTGCCTGGAGTAAGACTAGCGGGTACAATGAGCAGTTCTTC
.,.,TRBJ2-1,TRBV29-1,CSVKYGSSYNEQFF,TGCAGCGTTAAATACGGGAGCTCCTACAATGAGCAGTTCTTC
.,.,TRBJ2-6,TRBV7-9,CASSLVSGGANVLTF,TGTGCCAGCAGCTTAGTATCTGGTGGGGCCAACGTCCTGACTTTC
TRBD1,.,TRBJ1-4,TRBV18,CASSLGTANEKLFF,TGTGCCAGCTCACTCGGGACAGCTAATGAAAAACTGTTTTTT
.,.,TRBJ1-5,TRBV7-7,CAPKMGGVSNQPQHF,TGTGCTCCCAAAATGGGGGGAGTTAGCAATCAGCCCCAGCATTTT
.,.,TRBJ1-1,TRBV29-1,CSVARQGSETEAFF,TGCAGCGTTGCGCGGCAGGGATCGGAGACTGAAGCTTTCTTT
.,.,TRBJ1-2,TRBV7-8,CASSTRAYYGYTF,TGTGCCAGCAGCACTCGGGCATACTATGGCTACACCTTC
TRBD1,few,TRBJ1-2,TRBV30,CAWSAFRWNRSTGRFDYGYTF,TGTGCCTGGTCAGCTTTCCGGTGGAACCGATCGACAGGGAGATTCGACTATGGCTACACCTTC
.,.,TRBJ1-1,TRBV4-2,CASSQGYMNTEAFF,TGTGCCAGCAGCCAAGGTTATATGAACACTGAAGCTTTCTTT
.,.,TRBJ2-1,TRBV30,CAWTHRAYLGGEQFF,TGTGCCTGGACCCACCGGGCCTACCTTGGCGGTGAGCAGTTCTTC
.,few,TRBJ2-4,TRBV29-1,CSVVILGLNIQYF,TGCAGCGTTGTTATCCTAGGGTTAAACATTCAGTACTTC
TRBD2,.,TRBJ2-2,TRBV4-1,CASSQDGGRVQDGELFF,TGCGCCAGCAGCCAAGACGGCGGGAGGGTGCAGGACGGGGAGCTGTTTTTT
.,once,TRBJ1-5,TRBV25-1,CASSEPDYSNQPQHF,TGTGCCAGCAGTGAACCGGACTATAGCAATCAGCCCCAGCATTTT
.,few,TRBJ2-3,TRBV27,CASSSYPAADTQYF,TGTGCCAGCAGTTCATATCCGGCAGCAGATACGCAGTATTTT
.,.,TRBJ1-6,TRBV9,CASSPRRENSPLHF,TGTGCCAGCAGCCCCCGAAGAGAGAATTCACCCCTCCACTTT
.,.,TRBJ1-2,TRBV6-6,CASSYEDGVYGYTF,TGTGCCAGCAGTTACGAGGACGGAGTATATGGCTACACCTTC
.,.,TRBJ1-1,TRBV29-1,CSVRRSEAFF,TGCAGCGTACGGCGGAGTGAAGCTTTCTTT
.,few,TRBJ1-3,TRBV29-1,CSVAGAILGNTIYF,TGCAGCGTTGCAGGGGCCATCCTGGGAAACACCATATATTTT
TRBD1,.,TRBJ1-1,TRBV25-1,CASRGQGYDEAFF,TGTGCCAGCAGGGGACAGGGATACGATGAAGCTTTCTTT
TRBD1,.,TRBJ1-2,TRBV29-1,CSAERQGAGGYTF,TGCAGCGCCGAGCGGCAGGGGGCGGGTGGCTACACCTTC
TRBD1,.,TRBJ1-6,TRBV14,CASSQEGQVWSPLHF,TGTGCCAGCAGCCAAGAAGGACAGGTTTGGTCACCCCTCCACTTT
.,few,TRBJ2-1,TRBV30,CAWSAWALGAILNEQFF,TGTGCCTGGAGTGCTTGGGCGTTGGGAGCGATATTGAATGAGCAGTTCTTC
.,.,TRBJ1-1,TRBV10-3,CATGNRSNTEAFF,TGTGCCACTGGTAACAGGTCGAACACTGAAGCTTTCTTT
TRBD1,few,TRBJ2-2,TRBV5-1,CASSPIGTGMAGELFF,TGCGCCAGCAGCCCAATTGGGACAGGGATGGCCGGGGAGCTGTTTTTT
.,.,TRBJ2-2,TRBV29-1,CSARLLNTGELFF,TGCAGCGCCCGACTCCTGAACACCGGGGAGCTGTTTTTT
TRBD1,medium-sized,TRBJ2-2,TRBV2,CASSYRDRGTGELFF,TGTGCCAGCAGCTACCGGGACAGGGGGACCGGGGAGCTGTTTTTT
.,few,TRBJ2-2,TRBV7-9,CASSPGAIYTGELFF,TGTGCCAGCAGCCCCGGGGCCATCTACACCGGGGAGCTGTTTTTT
.,.,TRBJ2-2,TRBV30,CALPGRPGELFF,TGTGCCTTGCCAGGGCGTCCCGGGGAGCTGTTTTTT
.,few,TRBJ2-3,TRBV5-1,CASSFRGASTDTQYF,TGCGCCAGCAGCTTCCGGGGGGCCAGCACAGATACGCAGTATTTT
.,few,TRBJ1-5,TRBV30,CAWSVRAGQPQHF,TGTGCCTGGAGTGTAAGGGCCGGTCAGCCCCAGCATTTT
TRBD2,few,TRBJ2-1,TRBV25-1,CASSEASGGNGNEQFF,TGTGCCAGCAGTGAGGCTAGCGGGGGGAACGGCAATGAGCAGTTCTTC
TRBD1,.,TRBJ1-6,TRBV6-5,CASSSLGQPEKTLHF,TGTGCCAGCAGTTCCTTGGGACAGCCTGAAAAAACCCTCCACTTT
TRBD2,.,TRBJ2-7,TRBV30,CAWTSGVGAQYF,TGTGCCTGGACTAGCGGGGTTGGTGCGCAGTACTTC
.,.,TRBJ1-3,TRBV30,CAWNKEGPGNTIYF,TGTGCCTGGAACAAGGAGGGGCCTGGAAACACCATATATTTT
TRBD2,.,TRBJ2-5,TRBV5-1,CASSSGTSDETQYF,TGCGCCAGCAGCTCCGGGACTAGTGACGAGACCCAGTACTTC
TRBD2,few,TRBJ2-5,TRBV2,CASNPRTSGQGTQYF,TGTGCCAGCAACCCACGGACTAGCGGCCAAGGGACCCAGTACTTC
TRBD1,.,TRBJ2-4,TRBV7-2,CASSLARQGQNIQYF,TGTGCCAGCAGCTTAGCAAGACAGGGGCAAAACATTCAGTACTTC
.,.,TRBJ2-1,TRBV4-1,CASSQGSGRTYNEQFF,TGCGCCAGCAGCCAGGGCTCGGGACGGACCTACAATGAGCAGTTCTTC
.,.,TRBJ2-1,TRBV7-3,CASSPIMSSYNEQFF,TGTGCCAGCAGCCCGATAATGAGCTCCTACAATGAGCAGTTCTTC
.,.,TRBJ2-7,TRBV5-1,CASSGGRGTSYEQYF,TGCGCCAGCTCCGGAGGCAGGGGCACCTCCTACGAGCAGTACTTC
TRBD2,.,TRBJ2-1,TRBV9,CASSVNLAGGLYNEQFF,TGTGCCAGCAGCGTTAATTTAGCGGGAGGCCTATACAATGAGCAGTTCTTC
.,.,TRBJ1-4,TRBV30,CAWTLTVGKLFF,TGTGCCTGGACCCTAACCGTTGGGAAACTGTTTTTT